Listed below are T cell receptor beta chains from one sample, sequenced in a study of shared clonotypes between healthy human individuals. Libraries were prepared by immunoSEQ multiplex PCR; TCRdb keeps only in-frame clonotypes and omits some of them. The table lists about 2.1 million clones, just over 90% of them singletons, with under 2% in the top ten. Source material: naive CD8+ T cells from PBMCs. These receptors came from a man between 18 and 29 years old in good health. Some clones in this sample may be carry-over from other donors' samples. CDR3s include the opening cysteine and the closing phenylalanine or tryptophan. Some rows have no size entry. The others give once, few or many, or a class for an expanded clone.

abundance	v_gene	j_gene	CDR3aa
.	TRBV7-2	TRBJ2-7	CASSPDDRYGDEQYF
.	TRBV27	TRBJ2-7	CASTPLAGGSYEQYF
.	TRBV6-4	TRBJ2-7	CASSDGHEQYF
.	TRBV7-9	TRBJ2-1	CASSLAYRIYNEQFF
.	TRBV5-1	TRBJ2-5	CASSFTRGLGQETQYF
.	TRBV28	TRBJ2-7	CASSLGLAGAYEQYF
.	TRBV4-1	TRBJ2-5	CASSHRLAGGIQETQYF
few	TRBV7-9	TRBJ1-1	CASSLGQKNTEAFF
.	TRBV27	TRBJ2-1	CASSPRYNSYNEQFF
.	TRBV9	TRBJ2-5	CASSSRTSGRVETQYF
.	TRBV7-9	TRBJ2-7	CASSLGLADGYEQYF
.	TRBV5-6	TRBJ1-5	CASSPGSGRRDQPQHF
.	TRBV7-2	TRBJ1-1	CASEDREDTEAFF
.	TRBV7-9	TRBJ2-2	CASSTTNGELFF
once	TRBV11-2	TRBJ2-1	CASSRGQESYNEQFF
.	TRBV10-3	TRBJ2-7	CAISVGTGRSWQYF
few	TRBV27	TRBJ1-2	CASTRTGANYGYTF
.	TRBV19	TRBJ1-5	CASSITVKSNQPQHF
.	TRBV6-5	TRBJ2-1	CASSYSNPRNEQFF
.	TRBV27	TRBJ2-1	CASSLMPSDEQFF
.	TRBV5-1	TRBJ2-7	CASSSWTSEPSEQYF
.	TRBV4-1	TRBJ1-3	CASSLIGQGANTIYF
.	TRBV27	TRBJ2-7	CASSPFGSRSSYEQYF
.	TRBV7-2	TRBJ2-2	CASSFRQITGELFF
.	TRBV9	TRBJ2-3	CASNEASTDTQYF
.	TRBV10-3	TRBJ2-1	CAISDTGTSGSIEQFF
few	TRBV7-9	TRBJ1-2	CASSPLSFYGYTF
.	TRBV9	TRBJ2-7	CASSLGFRGSYEQYF
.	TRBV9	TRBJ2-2	CASSTGQSNTGELFF
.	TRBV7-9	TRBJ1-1	CASSQGLEAFF